One sample yielded the 31 T cell receptor beta chains listed below, sequenced in a study of T cells in tumors after PD-1 blockade. Assay used: immunoSEQ multiplex PCR; TCRdb lists only in-frame clones, some missing. Altogether approximately 50,000 clones are present, roughly 84% being singletons, with the ten largest covering roughly 9.4%. This specimen consisted of PBMCs, obtained before anti-PD-1 therapy. Every receptor here comes from a human donor with advanced basal cell or squamous cell carcinoma (not recorded which).

In this sample, this clone is medium-sized. The chain is built from TRBV4-2 and TRBJ1-2, with 12 nucleotides matching TRBD1. The ends lost 0 bases at V and 4 bases at J; junction bases unmatched: 6. Germline values: CDR1 LGHNA, CDR2 YNFKEQ. CDR3 length: 17 residues. CDR3 bases: TGTGCCAGCAGCCAAGATCATGGGGACAGGGGGCTCTATGGCTACACCTTC. Its translation: CASSQDHGDRGLYGYTF.

The J gene is TRBJ1-2, the V gene TRBV12-3 or TRBV12-4; unclear D gene. The CDR3 length is 13 residues. With 2 bases removed from V and 8 bases from J, the gap between germline ends came to 12 bases. CDR3 amino acids: CASSLLGPLGYTF. Here the CDR3 DNA reads TGTGCCAGCAGTTTACTCGGTCCCCTCGGCTACACCTTC.

The chain joins TRBV6-2 or TRBV6-3 to TRBJ2-3; 14 bases are shared with TRBD2. CDR1 MNHEY and CDR2 SVGEGT come from the germline V gene. The CDR3 totals 17 residues. V shed 0 bases and J 5 bases; nucleotides not matched to a gene: 4. Written as DNA, the CDR3 is TGTGCCAGCAGTTACTCGCAGGGACTAGCGGGAGAAGATACGCAGTATTTT. Translated, it gives CASSYSQGLAGEDTQYF.

The chain carries TRBV5-1 and TRBJ1-4; D not resolved. Per the germline V gene, CDR1 is SGHRS and CDR2 is YFSETQ. This CDR3 has 12 residues. V gave up 7 bases and J gave up 5 bases, with 9 bases separating them. For the CDR3, the DNA is TGCGCCAGCCCTCCGTCGAATGAAAAACTGTTTTTT. This sequence encodes CASPPSNEKLFF.

This clone was counted a few times. The genes are TRBV19 and TRBJ1-3; D not certain. V was trimmed by 5 bases and J by 7 bases, leaving 12 bases between them. Germline V gene data show CDR1 as LNHDA and CDR2 as SQIVND (reference sequence). This CDR3 is built from 13 residues. The CDR3 reads CASSDIGGNTIYF. Here the CDR3 DNA reads TGTGCCAGTAGTGACATTGGAGGGAACACCATATATTTT. Variable domain in full (rest from reference TRBV19 and TRBJ1-3): DGGITQSPKYLFRKEGQNVTLSCEQNLNHDAMYWYRQDPGQGLRLIYYSQIVNDFQKGDIAEGYSVSREKKESFPLTVTSAQKNPTAFYLCASSDIGGNTIYFGEGSWLTVV.

This sequence joins TRBV11-3 and TRBJ2-1; D not certain. Germline CDR1 SGHNT, CDR2 YENEEA. Trimming removed 7 bases at V and 2 bases at J, with 15 bases between. There are 15 residues in the CDR3. The CDR3: CASNEKWVPYNEQFF. The CDR3 coding sequence is TGTGCCAGCAACGAGAAGTGGGTCCCCTACAATGAGCAGTTCTTC. The variable domain in full, completed from reference TRBV11-3 and TRBJ2-1, reads EAGVVQSPRYKIIEKKQPVAFWCNPISGHNTLYWYLQNLGQGPELLIRYENEEAVDDSQLPKDRFSAERLKGVDSTLKIQPAELGDSAVYLCASNEKWVPYNEQFFGPGTRLTVL.

The rearrangement uses TRBV19 and TRBJ2-7; TRBD1 matches 8 bases. Germline trimming cut 5 bases from V and 9 bases from J; bases unmatched to any gene: 12. The CDR3 is 14 amino acids. Germline lookup yields CDR1 LNHDA and CDR2 SQIVND (reference sequence). DNA of the CDR3: TGTGCCAGTAGTGGAAACCGGGACAGGAACTCGCAGTACTTC. It specifies CASSGNRDRNSQYF.

This chain uses TRBV6-2 or TRBV6-3 with TRBJ2-1; 7 bases match TRBD2. J lost 2 bases, V lost 3 bases, and 10 bases had no gene match. CDR3 length: 17 amino acids. Germline V gene sequence: CDR1 MNHEY, CDR2 SVGEGT. The CDR3 region is CASSYVSGGRPYNEQFF. CDR3 nucleotide sequence: TGTGCCAGCAGTTATGTATCTGGCGGGAGACCCTACAATGAGCAGTTCTTC.

A single count supports this clone. This CDR3 is CASSEALGVGQPQHF. The DNA of the CDR3 is TGTGCCAGCAGTGAAGCGCTGGGGGTGGGCCAGCCCCAGCATTTT. This rearrangement joins TRBV2 to TRBJ1-5; D may be TRBD1 (5 bases). Per germline, CDR1 SNHLY and CDR2 FYNNEI. V lost 0 bases and J 7 bases, leaving 13 bases between the germline ends. The CDR3 sequence is 15 residues long.

The rearrangement uses TRBV28 and TRBJ2-2; D gene unclear. The CDR3 has 13 residues. Germline V CDR1 and CDR2: MDHEN, SYDVKM. Trimming removed 6 bases at V and 0 bases at J, with 5 bases between. The CDR3 DNA reads as TGTGCCAGCAGCTTACCGAACACCGGGGAGCTGTTTTTT. Translated, it gives CASSLPNTGELFF.

The chain's CDR3 is CASSQVTGTGSRGAYEQYF. The CDR3 region has the DNA TGCGCCAGCAGCCAAGTTACCGGGACAGGTTCTCGGGGGGCCTACGAGCAGTACTTC. This chain uses TRBV4-1 with TRBJ2-7; D is possibly TRBD1 (8 bases). Deletions cut 1 base from V and 2 bases from J, with 24 bases between. Germline V gene sequence: CDR1 MGHRA, CDR2 YSYEKL. This CDR3 has 19 amino acids.

CDR3 residues: CASSRGVATNEKLFF. The CDR3, as DNA: TGTGCCAGCAGCCGCGGTGTTGCAACTAATGAAAAACTGTTTTTT. The V call is TRBV6-6, the J call TRBJ1-4, with no clear D. Germline values: CDR1 MNHNY, CDR2 SVGAGI (reference sequence). V was shortened by 6 bases and J by 0 bases, with 11 bases between the two germline ends. The CDR3 contains 15 residues.

V usage is TRBV12-5 and J usage is TRBJ2-2, with 16 bases aligning to TRBD2. Losses at the gene ends were 2 bases for V and 3 bases for J; bases not matched to a gene: 15. The CDR3 covers 22 residues. The V gene's germline CDR1 is LGHNT and CDR2 FRNRAP. The CDR3, as DNA: TGTGCTAGTGGTTTGACTCTTATCCCCGGGACTAGCGGGGGGGCGGACACCGGGGAGCTGTTTTTT. Encoded protein: CASGLTLIPGTSGGADTGELFF. The full variable domain, in which reference TRBV12-5 and TRBJ2-2 provide the parts outside the CDR3, is DARVTQTPRHKVTEMGQEVTMRCQPILGHNTVFWYRQTMMQGLELLAYFRNRAPLDDSGMPKDRFSAEMPDATLATLKIQPSEPRDSAVYFCASGLTLIPGTSGGADTGELFFGEGSRLTVL.

The J gene is TRBJ2-7, the V gene TRBV27; 11 bases align to TRBD1. Germline V lookup: CDR1 MNHEY, CDR2 SMNVEV (reference sequence). The V segment lost 3 bases and the J segment 4 bases; nucleotides outside the gene matches: 11. The CDR3 has 17 amino acids. DNA for the CDR3: TGTGCCAGCAGTTTCCAATGGTCGGGACAGGGGGTTTACGAGCAGTACTTC. This translates into CASSFQWSGQGVYEQYF.

The J gene is TRBJ1-3, the V gene TRBV5-1, with 7 bases aligning to TRBD1. Germline values: CDR1 SGHRS, CDR2 YFSETQ. The CDR3 length is 15 residues. V dropped 3 bases and J dropped 0; count of bases not matched to a gene: 3. CDR3 sequence reads: CASSWTGHSGNTIYF. CDR3 in DNA: TGCGCCAGCAGCTGGACAGGCCACTCTGGAAACACCATATATTTT.

The V gene is TRBV7-9, the J gene TRBJ2-5; 8 bases agree with TRBD2. V shed 2 bases and J 5 bases; nucleotides not matched to a gene: 13. The germline V gene encodes CDR1 SEHNR and CDR2 FQNEAQ (reference sequence). This CDR3 region has 17 residues. The CDR3 sequence: CASSLSTLREGGETQYF. DNA for the CDR3: TGTGCCAGCAGCTTATCAACGTTACGGGAGGGGGGGGAGACCCAGTACTTC.

The rearrangement links TRBV19 to TRBJ1-1, with D unclear. Trimming cost V 4 bases and J 2 bases, with 5 bases left between them. There are 12 residues in the CDR3. Per germline, CDR1 LNHDA and CDR2 SQIVND (reference sequence). This chain's CDR3 is CASSKPNTEAFF. The CDR3 bases are TGTGCCAGTAGTAAGCCAAACACTGAAGCTTTCTTT. The full variable domain, rest sourced from reference TRBV19 and TRBJ1-1, is DGGITQSPKYLFRKEGQNVTLSCEQNLNHDAMYWYRQDPGQGLRLIYYSQIVNDFQKGDIAEGYSVSREKKESFPLTVTSAQKNPTAFYLCASSKPNTEAFFGQGTRLTVV.

Only a few counts were recorded for this clone. The chain has TRBV25-1 and TRBJ1-5; D is uncertain. V lost 2 bases and J lost 0, with 5 bases in between. This CDR3 comprises 14 residues. Germline V gene sequence: CDR1 MGHDK, CDR2 SYGVNS. CDR3 protein: CASSEPYSNQPQHF. The CDR3 coding sequence is TGTGCCAGCAGTGAACCTTATAGCAATCAGCCCCAGCATTTT.

V usage is TRBV15 and J usage is TRBJ1-2; TRBD1 might be the D (6 bases). The CDR3 totals 17 residues. CDR1 and CDR2 from the germline V gene are LNHNV and YYDKDF (reference sequence). The ends were cut back, 3 bases at V and 4 bases at J, with 21 bases in the middle. CDR3 loop: CATSSGRGRAVAYGYTF. The CDR3 nucleotides are TGTGCCACCAGCAGCGGCAGGGGTCGGGCGGTAGCCTATGGCTACACCTTC.

This sequence joins TRBV3-1 (or the pseudogene TRBV3-2) and TRBJ1-2, with a weak D call TRBD1 (6 bases). The germline V gene has CDR1 LGHDT and CDR2 YNNKEL (reference sequence). The CDR3 totals 14 residues. The germline V and J ends were trimmed by 4 bases and 3 bases, with 12 bases remaining between them. The CDR3 nucleotides are TGTGCCAGCAGCCTCAGCAGGGGAGACTATGGCTACACCTTC. Translation: CASSLSRGDYGYTF.

The chain uses TRBV6-5 and TRBJ1-1, with TRBD1 matching over 7 bases. CDR3 length equals 14 residues. With 6 bases clipped from V and 1 base from J, the junction kept 5 bases outside the gene matches. Germline V gene sequence: CDR1 MNHEY, CDR2 SVGAGI. The CDR3 protein is CASSARQGNTEAFF. The DNA of the CDR3 is TGTGCCAGCAGCGCGCGACAGGGGAACACTGAAGCTTTCTTT.

V is TRBV2 and J is TRBJ2-1; D not certain. CDR3 length equals 13 residues. Trimming shortened V by 6 bases and J by 4 bases, and 10 bases separated the two germline ends. Looked up from germline, CDR1 is SNHLY and CDR2 is FYNNEI. CDR3: CASSVETYNEQFF. The DNA for the CDR3 is TGTGCCAGCAGCGTCGAGACTTACAATGAGCAGTTCTTC.

The chain joins TRBV12-5 to TRBJ1-2; possible D gene TRBD1, 6 bases. CDR1 is LGHNT, CDR2 FRNRAP, per germline. V was clipped by 0 bases and J by 5 bases, with 16 bases between them. CDR3 length: 16 residues. The CDR3 region has the DNA TGTGCTAGTGGTTTGGTATCAGGCCGGGACACATATGGCTACACCTTC. Its translation: CASGLVSGRDTYGYTF.

CDR3: CASSRTVDYEQYF. The CDR3 DNA reads TGTGCCAGCAGCAGGACCGTGGACTACGAGCAGTACTTC. The chain has TRBV7-9 and TRBJ2-7; D uncertain. Germline loops: CDR1 SEHNR, CDR2 FQNEAQ (reference sequence). Trimming took 5 bases from V and 3 from J, leaving 11 bases between them. The CDR3 runs 13 residues.

The J gene is TRBJ2-2, the V gene TRBV9, with D perhaps given as TRBD1 or TRBD2 (5 bases each). Germline V gives CDR1 SGDLS, CDR2 YYNGEE. This CDR3 is 15 amino acids long. V lost 1 base and J lost 5, with 12 bases in between. In DNA form, the CDR3 reads TGTGCCAGCAGCGTATCTTCAGGGAGAACCGGGGAGCTGTTTTTT. Residues: CASSVSSGRTGELFF.

The chain employs TRBV3-1 (or the pseudogene TRBV3-2) and TRBJ2-1, with 8 bases lining up with TRBD2. The germline V gene encodes CDR1 LGHDT and CDR2 YNNKEL (reference sequence). The CDR3 consists of 16 residues. After removal of 1 base from V and 2 bases from J, the junction contained 4 bases not matched to a gene. CDR3 nucleotides: TGTGCCAGCAGCCAAGTGAGCGGGGGCCCCTACAATGAGCAGTTCTTC. As protein: CASSQVSGGPYNEQFF.

This clone has a handful of counts. The chain employs TRBV12-3 or TRBV12-4 and TRBJ1-3; D remains ambiguous. Trimming left V 7 bases short and J 7 bases short, with 11 bases between. The CDR3 has 12 residues. The CDR3 sequence: CASNLGSNTIYF. For the CDR3, the DNA is TGTGCCAGCAATCTAGGGTCCAACACCATATATTTT.

The chain carries TRBV6-5 and TRBJ1-1; no definite D call. This CDR3 comprises 13 residues. Trimming shortened V by 4 bases and J by 0 bases, and 6 bases separated the two germline ends. From germline, CDR1 is MNHEY and CDR2 SVGAGI. CDR3 sequence reads: CASSFQVNTEAFF. The DNA of the CDR3 is TGTGCCAGCAGTTTCCAGGTGAACACTGAAGCTTTCTTT.

The rearrangement uses TRBV19 and TRBJ1-1; D might be TRBD1 (5 bases). The V and J ends lost 1 base and 6 bases respectively, with 9 bases between them. The CDR3 contains 13 residues. Germline CDR1 LNHDA, CDR2 SQIVND (reference sequence). DNA of the CDR3: TGTGCCAGTAGTATAGTTGGGGCGTCTGAAGCTTTCTTT. It translates to CASSIVGASEAFF.

The chain employs TRBV5-5 and TRBJ2-1; 13 nucleotides line up with TRBD2. The CDR3 covers 16 residues. The germline CDR1 and CDR2 sequences are SGHKS and YYEKEE (reference sequence). V lost 4 bases, J lost 7 bases, and 8 bases stayed unmatched. CDR3 region: CASSPILTSGRNEQFF. The DNA for the CDR3 is TGTGCCAGCAGCCCCATCCTGACTAGCGGGAGGAATGAGCAGTTCTTC.

This rearrangement joins TRBV11-3 to TRBJ1-2, with D tentatively TRBD1 (5 bases). V was clipped by 6 bases and J by 0 bases, with 5 bases between them. In germline, CDR1 is SGHNT, CDR2 YENEEA. The CDR3 has 12 residues. The CDR3 loop reads CASRGANYGYTF. The CDR3 DNA is TGTGCCAGCAGAGGGGCTAACTATGGCTACACCTTC.